Below, 19 T cell receptor beta chains from the same sample are listed, as sequenced in a study of cytomegalovirus exposure and HLA in healthy donors. Method: immunoSEQ multiplex PCR; TCRdb's copy keeps in-frame clones and lacks some. The sample yields over 200,000 clones, roughly 87% seen once. The sample taken for sequencing was PBMCs. The receptor source for this set is a woman aged 18-29 years in good health and CMV-seropositive.

The V call is TRBV5-6, the J call TRBJ1-1; 9 positions match TRBD1. J was trimmed by 4 bases and V by 4 bases; bases with no gene match: 5. The CDR3 is 14 residues long. Germline V lookup: CDR1 SGHDT, CDR2 YYEEEE. The CDR3 DNA reads TGTGCCAGCAGCGTGGGGACAGGGACCACTGAAGCTTTCTTT. Translated, it gives CASSVGTGTTEAFF.

The V and J genes are TRBV29-1 and TRBJ1-4; the D gene is possibly TRBD1 (5 bases). Trimming pared 6 bases from V and 4 bases from J, leaving 9 bases between. Germline-derived CDR1 and CDR2 are SQVTM and ANQGSEA. The CDR3 consists of 12 residues. The CDR3 loop reads CSVKQGNEKLFF. The CDR3 DNA reads TGCAGCGTCAAGCAGGGTAATGAAAAACTGTTTTTT. Filled out from reference TRBV29-1 and TRBJ1-4, the complete variable domain reads SAVISQKPSRDICQRGTSLTIQCQVDSQVTMMFWYRQQPGQSLTLIATANQGSEATYESGFVIDKFPISRPNLTFSTLTVSNMSPEDSSIYLCSVKQGNEKLFFGSGTQLSVL.

The chain couples TRBV6-1 to TRBJ2-3; TRBD2 aligns across 9 bases. The J segment lost 0 bases and the V segment lost 8 bases, leaving 12 bases of the junction unmatched. CDR1 is MNHNS and CDR2 is SASEGT in the germline V gene. The CDR3 has 17 residues. DNA of the CDR3: TGTGCCAGCGGTGGCCTAGCGGGGCGAATAAGCACAGATACGCAGTATTTT. Protein: CASGGLAGRISTDTQYF.

About this clone itself: The sample contains more than one DNA sequence encoding this CDR3. The rearrangement links TRBV5-1 to TRBJ1-1; D is undetermined. Trimming cost V 4 bases and J 3 bases, with 13 bases left between them. Germline V gives CDR1 SGHRS, CDR2 YFSETQ. The CDR3 runs to 14 residues. CDR3 sequence (DNA): TGCGCCAGCAGCCTGCGGGGTGGGGACACTGAAGCTTTCTTT. As protein: CASSLRGGDTEAFF.

The chain combines TRBV2 with TRBJ2-5, with 7 bases lining up with TRBD2. The CDR3 consists of 13 residues. V dropped 7 bases and J dropped 5; count of bases not matched to a gene: 7. In germline, CDR1 is SNHLY, CDR2 FYNNEI. The CDR3 DNA follows: TGTGCCAGCACCGCGGGAGAGGGTGAGACCCAGTACTTC. Translation: CASTAGEGETQYF.

The J gene is TRBJ2-2, the V gene TRBV10-3, with D perhaps matching TRBD2 (5 bases). The CDR3 sequence is 16 residues long. In germline, CDR1 is ENHRY, CDR2 SYGVKD. V was cut by 0 bases and J by 4 bases, with 12 bases left in between. CDR3 loop: CAISESPGVGTGELFF. The CDR3 DNA reads as TGTGCCATCAGTGAGTCCCCCGGGGTTGGCACCGGGGAGCTGTTTTTT.

This rearrangement joins TRBV14 to TRBJ2-7; D perhaps matches TRBD1 (6 bases). V was trimmed by 1 base and J by 2 bases, leaving 9 bases between them. Per the germline V gene, CDR1 is SGHDN and CDR2 is FVKESK. The CDR3 is 14 amino acids. This CDR3 reads CASSQGTGPYEQYF. CDR3 nucleotides: TGTGCCAGCAGCCAAGGTACAGGGCCCTACGAGCAGTACTTC.

The genes are TRBV2 and TRBJ2-7; D call uncertain. The CDR3 covers 14 residues. CDR1 is SNHLY, CDR2 FYNNEI, per germline. V lost 4 bases and J lost 2, with 12 bases in between. DNA of the CDR3: TGTGCCAGCAGTGGGGTCCAGGCTGCCTACGAGCAGTACTTC. Its translation: CASSGVQAAYEQYF.

The chain is built from TRBV2 and TRBJ2-2, with 10 nucleotides matching TRBD2. The CDR3 loop spans 18 amino acids. Per germline, CDR1 SNHLY and CDR2 FYNNEI. The V segment lost 1 base and the J segment 5 bases; nucleotides outside the gene matches: 10. The CDR3 spells CASSEGVGLARQTGELFF. The CDR3 DNA reads TGTGCCAGCAGTGAAGGGGTGGGACTAGCGAGGCAAACCGGGGAGCTGTTTTTT.

The CDR3 loop is CASSVRGQGAYGNTIYF. The CDR3 DNA follows: TGTGCCAGCAGTGTCAGGGGACAGGGGGCTTATGGAAACACCATATATTTT. This sequence joins TRBV6-1 and TRBJ1-3; 12 positions agree with TRBD1. Germline assignment: CDR1 MNHNS and CDR2 SASEGT. The CDR3 loop spans 17 amino acids. Trimming removed 4 bases from V and 3 bases from J; junction bases left unmatched: 7.

The chain uses TRBV2 and TRBJ1-1, with a possible D match to TRBD1 (5 bases). Looked up from germline, CDR1 is SNHLY and CDR2 is FYNNEI. V shed 6 bases and J shed 3 bases, with 17 bases lying between them. The CDR3 consists of 15 residues. CDR3 coding DNA: TGTGCCAGCAGGGCAGGGTTCCTCGCCGACACTGAAGCTTTCTTT. It encodes CASRAGFLADTEAFF.

This clone turned up a few times. This rearrangement joins TRBV7-8 to TRBJ2-4; TRBD2 agrees at 7 bases. The germline V gene has CDR1 SGHVS and CDR2 FQNEAQ. CDR3 length: 14 amino acids. Germline trimming cut 5 bases from V and 8 bases from J; bases unmatched to any gene: 9. As DNA, the CDR3 is TGTGCCAGCAGCCCCTACAGCGGGATAGACATTCAGTACTTC. This translates into CASSPYSGIDIQYF.

V and J are TRBV7-8 and TRBJ2-2; TRBD2 agrees at 10 bases. The CDR3 has 16 amino acids. The V segment lost 5 bases and the J segment 1 base; nucleotides outside the gene matches: 4. Germline assignment: CDR1 SGHVS and CDR2 FQNEAQ. CDR3 sequence (DNA): TGTGCCAGCAGCCCCCGGACTAGCGGGAACACCGGGGAGCTGTTTTTT. This encodes CASSPRTSGNTGELFF.

This clone was seen a few times. The genes are TRBV30 and TRBJ2-5; D unresolved. Per the germline V gene, CDR1 is GTSNPN and CDR2 is SVGIG (reference sequence). There are 14 residues in the CDR3. V lost 2 bases to trimming and J lost 0 bases, with 10 bases between them. DNA for the CDR3: TGTGCCTGGAGTCTCGCGAAGTACCAAGAGACCCAGTACTTC. Residues: CAWSLAKYQETQYF. The whole variable domain, filled in from reference TRBV30 and TRBJ2-5, reads SQTIHQWPATLVQPVGSPLSLECTVEGTSNPNLYWYRQAAGRGLQLLFYSVGIGQISSEVPQNLSASRPQDRQFILSSKKLLLSDSGFYLCAWSLAKYQETQYFGPGTRLLVL.

This sequence joins TRBV11-2 and TRBJ2-7, with 7 bases aligning to TRBD2. The CDR3 is 15 amino acids. J gave up 2 bases and V 5 bases, and 9 bases lay outside the gene matches. CDR1 and CDR2 (germline): SGHAT, FQNNGV. The CDR3 region has the DNA TGTGCCAGCAGCCAACTACTAGCGTCGGCCTACGAGCAGTACTTC. The encoded protein is CASSQLLASAYEQYF.

The V gene is TRBV21-1, the J gene TRBJ2-7; the table names TRBD2, a call not compared with the DNA. TRBV21-1 is a recognized pseudogene. The CDR3 has 20 amino acids. The CDR3 here is CASIKGSETSILPSSYEQYF. In nucleotides, the CDR3 is TGTGCCAGCATCAAAGGAAGCGAGACTAGCATACTTCCCAGCTCCTACGAGCAGTACTTC.

The J gene is TRBJ2-1, the V gene TRBV15; the D is unclear. Germline-derived CDR1 and CDR2 are LNHNV and YYDKDF (reference sequence). Trimming pared 0 bases from V and 8 bases from J, leaving 11 bases between. The CDR3 covers 14 residues. In DNA form, the CDR3 reads TGTGCCACCAGCAGAGATTACGGAGCAGATGAGCAGTTCTTC. Translating gives CATSRDYGADEQFF.

This rearrangement joins TRBV4-2 to TRBJ2-1; 14 bases agree with TRBD2. Germline CDR1 is LGHNA and CDR2 is YNFKEQ. This CDR3 region has 16 residues. J gave up 8 bases and V 1 base, and 4 bases lay outside the gene matches. CDR3 protein: CASSQGGTSGSYEQFF. The DNA for the CDR3 is TGTGCCAGCAGCCAAGGCGGGACTAGCGGGAGCTATGAGCAGTTCTTC.

The genes are TRBV15 and TRBJ1-1; the D gene is possibly TRBD1 (6 bases). Germline lookup yields CDR1 LNHNV and CDR2 YYDKDF (reference sequence). V gave up 5 bases and J gave up 0 bases, with 16 bases separating them. This CDR3 region has 16 residues. Here the CDR3 reads CATSPRRTAVNTEAFF. Written as DNA, the CDR3 is TGTGCCACCAGCCCCCGGAGGACAGCAGTGAACACTGAAGCTTTCTTT.